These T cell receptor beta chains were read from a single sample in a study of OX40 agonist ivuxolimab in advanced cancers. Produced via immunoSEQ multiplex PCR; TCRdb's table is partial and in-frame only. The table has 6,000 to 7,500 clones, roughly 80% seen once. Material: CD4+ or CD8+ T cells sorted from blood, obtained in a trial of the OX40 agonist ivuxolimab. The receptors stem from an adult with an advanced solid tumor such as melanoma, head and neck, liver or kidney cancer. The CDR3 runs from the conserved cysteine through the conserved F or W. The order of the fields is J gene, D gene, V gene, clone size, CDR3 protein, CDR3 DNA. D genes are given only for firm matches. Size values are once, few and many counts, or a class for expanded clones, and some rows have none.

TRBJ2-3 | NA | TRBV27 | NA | CASSPTMTDTQYF | TGTGCCAGCAGCCCGACGATGACAGATACGCAGTATTTT
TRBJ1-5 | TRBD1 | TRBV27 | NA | CASSILGTGENSNQPQHF | TGTGCCAGCAGTATCCTAGGGACAGGGGAAAATAGCAATCAGCCCCAGCATTTT
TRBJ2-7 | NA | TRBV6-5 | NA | CASTSSGEGAYEQYF | TGTGCCAGCACCTCATCAGGGGAGGGCGCCTACGAGCAGTACTTC
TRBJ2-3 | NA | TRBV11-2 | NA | CASSLDPPYARTDTQYF | TGTGCCAGCAGCTTAGACCCCCCTTACGCCCGCACAGATACGCAGTATTTT
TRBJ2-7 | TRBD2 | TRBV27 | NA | CASSFGGGAYEQYF | TGTGCCAGCAGTTTCGGCGGGGGGGCCTACGAGCAGTACTTC
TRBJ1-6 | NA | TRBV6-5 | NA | CASSRGQLNSPLHF | TGTGCCAGCAGTCGAGGACAGCTTAATTCACCCCTCCACTTT
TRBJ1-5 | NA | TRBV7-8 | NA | CASSPSGSNQPQHF | TGTGCCAGCAGCCCCTCCGGTAGCAATCAGCCCCAGCATTTT
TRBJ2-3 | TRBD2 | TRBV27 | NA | CASSQQAGGRDTQYF | TGTGCCAGCAGTCAACAAGCGGGGGGGCGGGATACGCAGTATTTT
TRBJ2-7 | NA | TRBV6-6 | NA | CASSYSSSGEQYF | TGTGCCAGCAGTTACTCGAGTAGCGGCGAGCAGTACTTC
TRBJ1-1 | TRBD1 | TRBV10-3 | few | CATMTGSTEAFF | TGTGCCACCATGACAGGGTCCACTGAAGCTTTCTTT
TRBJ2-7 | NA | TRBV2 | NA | CASSESAEGLRGEQYF | TGTGCCAGCAGTGAAAGCGCGGAGGGACTGAGGGGTGAGCAGTACTTC
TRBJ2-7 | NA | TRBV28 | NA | CASSRTPAPSYEQYF | TGTGCCAGCAGCCGTACACCGGCCCCCTCCTACGAGCAGTACTTC
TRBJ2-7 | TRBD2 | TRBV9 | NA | CASSVGTSFVEQYF | TGTGCCAGCAGCGTAGGGACTAGCTTTGTCGAGCAGTACTTC
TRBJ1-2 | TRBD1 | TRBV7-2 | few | CASTTNRGQGSAYTF | TGTGCCAGCACCACAAACCGTGGACAGGGGTCTGCCTACACCTTC
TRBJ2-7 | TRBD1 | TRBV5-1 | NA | CASSLYRGNEQYF | TGCGCCAGCAGCTTGTACAGGGGTAACGAGCAGTACTTC
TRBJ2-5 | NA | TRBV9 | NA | CASSVAGAETQYF | TGTGCCAGCAGCGTAGCGGGGGCCGAGACCCAGTACTTC
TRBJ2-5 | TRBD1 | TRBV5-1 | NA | CASSLITGGVETQYF | TGCGCCAGCAGCTTGATCACAGGGGGCGTGGAGACCCAGTACTTC
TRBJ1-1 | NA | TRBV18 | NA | CASSPPGTVMNTEAFF | TGTGCCAGCTCACCACCGGGGACGGTGATGAACACTGAAGCTTTCTTT
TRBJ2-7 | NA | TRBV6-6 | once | CASSPAWVYEQYF | TGTGCCAGCAGCCCTGCGTGGGTTTACGAGCAGTACTTC